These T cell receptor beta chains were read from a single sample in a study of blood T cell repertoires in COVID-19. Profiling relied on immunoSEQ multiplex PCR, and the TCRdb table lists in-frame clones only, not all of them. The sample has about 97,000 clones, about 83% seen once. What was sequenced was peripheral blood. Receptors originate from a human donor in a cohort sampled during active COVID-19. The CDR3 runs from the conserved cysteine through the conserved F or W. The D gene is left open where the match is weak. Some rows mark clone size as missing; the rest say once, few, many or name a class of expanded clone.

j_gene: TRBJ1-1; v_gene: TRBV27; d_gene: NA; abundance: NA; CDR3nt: TGTGCCAGCAGCATTAGACAGCTAGGGACTGAAGCTTTCTTT; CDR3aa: CASSIRQLGTEAFF
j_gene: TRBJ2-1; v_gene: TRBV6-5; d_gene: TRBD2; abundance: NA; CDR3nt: TGTGCCAGCAGTTACTCTAGGACTAGCCGGAATGAGCAGTTCTTC; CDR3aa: CASSYSRTSRNEQFF
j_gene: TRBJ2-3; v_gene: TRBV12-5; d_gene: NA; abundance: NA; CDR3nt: TGTGCTAGTGCCATAGCGGTTTCCACAGATACGCAGTATTTT; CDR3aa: CASAIAVSTDTQYF
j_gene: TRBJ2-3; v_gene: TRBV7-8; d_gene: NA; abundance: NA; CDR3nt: TGTGCCAGCAGCTTTTCTAGCACATGGGGTGTTGGTTCAGATACGCAGTATTTT; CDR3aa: CASSFSSTWGVGSDTQYF
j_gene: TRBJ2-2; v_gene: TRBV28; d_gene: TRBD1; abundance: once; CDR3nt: TGTGCCAGCAGTCTACAGGGGTTAAGCACCGGGGAGCTGTTTTTT; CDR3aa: CASSLQGLSTGELFF
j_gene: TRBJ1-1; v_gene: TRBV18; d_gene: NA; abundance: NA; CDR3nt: TGTGCCAGCTCACCACAGTCCGGACAGTCCATGAACACTGAAGCTTTCTTT; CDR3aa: CASSPQSGQSMNTEAFF
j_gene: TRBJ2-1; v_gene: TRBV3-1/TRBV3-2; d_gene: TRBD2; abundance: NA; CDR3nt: TGTGCCAGCAGCGAGACTAGCGGCCCTTCCAATGAGCAGTTCTTC; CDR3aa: CASSETSGPSNEQFF
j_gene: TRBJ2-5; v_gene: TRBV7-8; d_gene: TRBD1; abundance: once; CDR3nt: TGTGCCAGCAGCCCCTGGGACAGGGGGCTGGAGACCCAGTACTTC; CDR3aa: CASSPWDRGLETQYF
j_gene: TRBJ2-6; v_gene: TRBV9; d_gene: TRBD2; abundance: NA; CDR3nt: TGTGCCAGCAGCCCAGGGCGGGAGGGCTTGGGGGCCAACGTCCTGACTTTC; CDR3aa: CASSPGREGLGANVLTF
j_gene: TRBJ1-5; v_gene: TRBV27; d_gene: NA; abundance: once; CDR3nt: TGTGCCAGCCGGGAATATAGCAATCAGCCCCAGCATTTT; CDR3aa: CASREYSNQPQHF
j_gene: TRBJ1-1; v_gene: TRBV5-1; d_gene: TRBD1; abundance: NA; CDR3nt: TGCGCCAGCAGCTTGGGAGGGGGCGGCACTGAAGCTTTCTTT; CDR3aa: CASSLGGGGTEAFF
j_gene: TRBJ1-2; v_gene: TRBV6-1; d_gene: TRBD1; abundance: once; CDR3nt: TGTGCCAGCAGTGAGAGGGGGCGTAAAGATGGCTACACCTTC; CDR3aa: CASSERGRKDGYTF
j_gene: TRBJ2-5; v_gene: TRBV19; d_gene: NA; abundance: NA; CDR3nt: TGTGCCAGTAGTATAGGTTCCGGGACATTAGAGACCCAGTACTTC; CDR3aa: CASSIGSGTLETQYF
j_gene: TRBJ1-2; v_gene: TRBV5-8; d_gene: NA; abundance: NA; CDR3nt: TGTGCCAGCAGCTCTTCGGATGGCTACACCTTC; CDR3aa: CASSSSDGYTF
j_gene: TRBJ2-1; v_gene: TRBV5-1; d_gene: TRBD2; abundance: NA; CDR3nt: TGCGCCAGCAGCCCGTCGAGAAGCGGGAGTTTGGATGAGCAGTTCTTC; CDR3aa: CASSPSRSGSLDEQFF
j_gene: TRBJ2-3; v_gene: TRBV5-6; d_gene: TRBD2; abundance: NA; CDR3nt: TGTGCCAGCAGCACGACAATTCTAGCGGGTACGCAGTATTTT; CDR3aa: CASSTTILAGTQYF
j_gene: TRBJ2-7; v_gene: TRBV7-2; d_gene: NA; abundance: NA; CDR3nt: TGTGCCAGCAGCTTAGACTATTCGGGAGAGCAGTACTTC; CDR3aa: CASSLDYSGEQYF
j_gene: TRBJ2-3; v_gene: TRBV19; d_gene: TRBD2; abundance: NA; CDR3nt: TGTGCCAGTAGTACGGGACTAGCGGGGGGGCGTAATACGCAGTATTTT; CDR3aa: CASSTGLAGGRNTQYF
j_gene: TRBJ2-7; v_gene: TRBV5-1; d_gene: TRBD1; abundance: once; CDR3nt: TGCGCCAGCAGCTCGCCAGGACAGGGGAGCGAAGACTACGAGCAGTACTTC; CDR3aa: CASSSPGQGSEDYEQYF
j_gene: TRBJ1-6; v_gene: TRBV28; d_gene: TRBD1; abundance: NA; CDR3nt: TGTGCCAGCAGACTGGGGGACAGGGTTAATTCACCCCTCCACTTT; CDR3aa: CASRLGDRVNSPLHF
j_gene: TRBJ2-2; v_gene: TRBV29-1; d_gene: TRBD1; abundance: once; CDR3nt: TGCAGCGTTGACAGGGGGTTCACCGGGGAGCTGTTTTTT; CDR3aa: CSVDRGFTGELFF
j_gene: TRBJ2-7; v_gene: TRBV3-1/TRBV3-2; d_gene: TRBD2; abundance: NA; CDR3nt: TGTGCCAGCAGCCAAGTAGCGGGAGAGCTCGGGCAGTACTTC; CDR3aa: CASSQVAGELGQYF
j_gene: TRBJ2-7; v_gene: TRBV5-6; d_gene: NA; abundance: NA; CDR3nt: TGTGCCAGCAGCTCGGACATCTCTTACGAGCAGTACTTC; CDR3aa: CASSSDISYEQYF
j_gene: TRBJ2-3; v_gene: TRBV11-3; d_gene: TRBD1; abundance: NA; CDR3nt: TGTGCCAGCAGCTATGGACAGGCCCGCACAGATACGCAGTATTTT; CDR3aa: CASSYGQARTDTQYF
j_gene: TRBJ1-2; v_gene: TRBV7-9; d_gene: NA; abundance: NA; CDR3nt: TGTGCCAGCAGCCCCGGACAGAAGGGGCCTAACTATGGCTACACCTTC; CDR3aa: CASSPGQKGPNYGYTF
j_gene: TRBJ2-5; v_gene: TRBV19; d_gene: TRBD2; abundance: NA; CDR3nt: TGTGCCAGTAGTATTGGGATAGCGGGAACGGGAGAGACCCAGTACTTC; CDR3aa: CASSIGIAGTGETQYF
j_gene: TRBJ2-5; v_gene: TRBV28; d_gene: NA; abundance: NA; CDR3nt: TGTGCCAGCAGTTTATTGGACTCCCAAGAGACCCAGTACTTC; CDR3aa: CASSLLDSQETQYF
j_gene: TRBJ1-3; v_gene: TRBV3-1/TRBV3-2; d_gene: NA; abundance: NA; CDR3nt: TGTGCCAGCAGCCAAGATTTGCGATCCCTTTCTGGAAACACCATATATTTT; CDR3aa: CASSQDLRSLSGNTIYF
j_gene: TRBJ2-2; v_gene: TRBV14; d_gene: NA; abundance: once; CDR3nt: TGTGCCAGCAGCCAAGGCCTCTTAGTAGCCGGGGAGCTGTTTTTT; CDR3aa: CASSQGLLVAGELFF
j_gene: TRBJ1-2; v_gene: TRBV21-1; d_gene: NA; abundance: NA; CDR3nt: TGTGCCAGCAGCACCCCTGGGTGTCTAGGCTATGGCTACACCTTC; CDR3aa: CASSTPGCLGYGYTF
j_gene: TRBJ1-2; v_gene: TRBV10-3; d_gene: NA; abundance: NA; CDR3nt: TGTGCCATCAGTGTTGAGGGGGGGCAGAACTATGGCTACACCTTC; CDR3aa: CAISVEGGQNYGYTF
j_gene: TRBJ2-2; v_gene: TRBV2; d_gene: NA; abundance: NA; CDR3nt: TGTGCCAGCAACGACAGACCCACCGGGGAGCTGTTTTTT; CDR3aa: CASNDRPTGELFF
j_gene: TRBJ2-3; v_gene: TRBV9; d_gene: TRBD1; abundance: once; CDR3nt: TGTGCCAGCAGCGAGCGACAGGGGGCAGATACGCAGTATTTT; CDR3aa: CASSERQGADTQYF
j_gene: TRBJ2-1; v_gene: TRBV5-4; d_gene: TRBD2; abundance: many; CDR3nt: TGTGCCAGCAGCTTGGGGCGGGAGCCCTACAATGAGCAGTTCTTC; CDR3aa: CASSLGREPYNEQFF
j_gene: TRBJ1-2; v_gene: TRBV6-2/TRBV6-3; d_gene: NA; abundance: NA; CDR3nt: TGTGCCAGCAGTCAATCGCCTGGGGGGTCCTATGGCTACACCTTC; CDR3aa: CASSQSPGGSYGYTF
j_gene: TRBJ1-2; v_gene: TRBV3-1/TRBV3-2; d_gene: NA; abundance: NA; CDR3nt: TGTGCCAGCAGCCCCGACGGGTACTATGGCTACACCTTC; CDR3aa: CASSPDGYYGYTF
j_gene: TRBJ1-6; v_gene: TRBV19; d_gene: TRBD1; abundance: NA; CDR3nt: TGTGCCAGCAGGGGGCGAAATTCACCCCTCCACTTT; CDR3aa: CASRGRNSPLHF
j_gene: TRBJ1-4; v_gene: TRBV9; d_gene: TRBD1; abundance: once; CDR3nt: TGTGCCAGCAGCGTAGATTCGACAGGGGCCGTTAATGAAAAACTGTTTTTT; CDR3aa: CASSVDSTGAVNEKLFF
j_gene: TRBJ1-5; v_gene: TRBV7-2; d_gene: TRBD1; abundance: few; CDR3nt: TGTGCCAGCAGCCTAGACAGGGGACGTCAGCCCCAGCATTTT; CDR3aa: CASSLDRGRQPQHF
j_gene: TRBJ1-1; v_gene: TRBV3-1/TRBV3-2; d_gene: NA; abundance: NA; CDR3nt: TGTGCCAGCAGCCGCCAGGGTCCAGGGACTGAAGCTTTCTTT; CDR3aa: CASSRQGPGTEAFF
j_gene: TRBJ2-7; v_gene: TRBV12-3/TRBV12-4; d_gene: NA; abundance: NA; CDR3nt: TGTGCCAGCAGCGACTTCTACGAGCAGTACTTC; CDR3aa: CASSDFYEQYF